This is a list of T cell receptor beta chains from one sample in a study of cytomegalovirus exposure and HLA in healthy donors. Profiling relied on immunoSEQ multiplex PCR, and the TCRdb table lists in-frame clones only, not all of them. The sample carries some 130,000 clones, 80% to 90% recorded once. The sequenced material came from PBMCs. The source is a male donor in good health and CMV-seropositive. The CDR3 runs from the conserved cysteine through the conserved F or W. Clone size, where shown, is once, few, many, or a class for clones that have expanded.

TRBV19 13 NA CASTPGGDTEAFF
TRBV30 13 NA CALQGSNTGELFF
TRBV2 11 NA CASKGAGGYTF
TRBV19 14 NA CATQQSPGGETQYF
TRBV4-2 18 NA CASSQNVAGVGEGETQYF
TRBV15 14 NA CATSRGQAGDEQFF
TRBV21-1 18 NA CASSNCPAGGANTGELFF
TRBV5-1 15 NA CASSPLAESYNEQFF
TRBV4-3 18 NA CASSPRLAGGPSTDTQYF
TRBV4-3 14 NA CASSTDRGLLEQYF
TRBV7-9 14 NA CASSFPAGGYEQYF
TRBV19 16 NA CASRALAVHVGNEQFF
TRBV7-9 14 NA CASRNDREEETQYF
TRBV27 17 NA CASSLRGGRASSYEQYF
TRBV27 15 few CASTPSTTSTDTQYF
TRBV7-7 16 NA CASSLSLAGGGETQYF
TRBV20-1 11 NA CSAGRGGEAFF
TRBV5-6 15 NA CASSSVGGVGDTQYF
TRBV4-1 15 NA CASSHAGTGIEKLFF
TRBV7-2 16 NA CASSLGGDSATDTQYF
TRBV28 16 once CASITKGEGAKNIQYF
TRBV4-2 13 NA CASSPGQSHAQYF
TRBV4-1 15 NA CASSQVGLSRETQYF
TRBV4-1 15 NA CASSQWSSGPYEQYF
TRBV30 11 NA CACSTGYEQYF
TRBV10-3 13 NA CAISQQMNTEAFF
TRBV7-8 15 NA CASSSAGTGDYEQYF
TRBV28 19 NA CASSLGGGAAGSLLYGYTF
TRBV4-3 14 few CASSQGEMNTEAFF
TRBV28 17 once CATTPASTFWGTDTQYF
TRBV28 15 once CASSPGGLAFNEQFF
TRBV27 16 NA CASSSDPSGRWNTQYF
TRBV27 15 NA CASSPLGAIPYEQYF
TRBV9 15 few CASSALTGVGNTIYF
TRBV30 13 NA CAWSVRAGDTQYF
TRBV19 16 once CASSIVAPSGIDTQYF
TRBV11-3 13 NA CASSQERFNEQFF
TRBV18 13 NA CASSRGLDQPQHF
TRBV28 16 NA CASSPRTGGPTGELFF
TRBV9 14 once CASSRAARRVEQYF
TRBV28 13 NA CASKTANTGELFF
TRBV7-2 16 NA CTSRRLAGGNTGELFF
TRBV6-4 18 NA CASSDSGSLTISTWEQYF
TRBV7-8 14 NA CASSLVSSRGEQFF
TRBV20-1 11 NA CSALLIHEQYF
TRBV29-1 16 NA CSVDSGVGGTRETQYF
TRBV6-1 14 NA CASSEGTGPYEQYF
TRBV2 12 few CASSVDYYEQYF
TRBV13 12 NA CASSSSGGELFF
TRBV7-3 13 NA CASSDGTSDTQYF
TRBV30 14 NA CAWEPGHGNYGYTF
TRBV28 15 NA CASRGDSRRYTEAFF
TRBV9 15 NA CASSLGRENTGELFF
TRBV7-9 14 NA CASSLANRGKKLFF
TRBV7-9 15 few CASSSSGTWGETQYF
TRBV30 15 NA CAWKLASRATGELFF